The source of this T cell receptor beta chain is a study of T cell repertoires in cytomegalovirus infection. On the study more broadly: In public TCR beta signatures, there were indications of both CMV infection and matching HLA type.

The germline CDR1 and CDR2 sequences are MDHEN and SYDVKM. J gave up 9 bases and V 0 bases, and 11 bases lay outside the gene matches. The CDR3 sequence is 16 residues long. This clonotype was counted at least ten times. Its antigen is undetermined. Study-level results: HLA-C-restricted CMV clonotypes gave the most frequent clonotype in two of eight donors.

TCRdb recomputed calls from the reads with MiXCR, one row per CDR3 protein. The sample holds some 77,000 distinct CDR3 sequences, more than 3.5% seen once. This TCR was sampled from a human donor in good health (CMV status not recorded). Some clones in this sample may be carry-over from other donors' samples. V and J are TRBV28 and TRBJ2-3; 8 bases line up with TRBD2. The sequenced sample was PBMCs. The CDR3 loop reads CASSLWSAGGTYTQYF. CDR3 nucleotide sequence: TGTGCCAGCAGTTTATGGAGCGCGGGGGGAACGTACACGCAGTATTTT.